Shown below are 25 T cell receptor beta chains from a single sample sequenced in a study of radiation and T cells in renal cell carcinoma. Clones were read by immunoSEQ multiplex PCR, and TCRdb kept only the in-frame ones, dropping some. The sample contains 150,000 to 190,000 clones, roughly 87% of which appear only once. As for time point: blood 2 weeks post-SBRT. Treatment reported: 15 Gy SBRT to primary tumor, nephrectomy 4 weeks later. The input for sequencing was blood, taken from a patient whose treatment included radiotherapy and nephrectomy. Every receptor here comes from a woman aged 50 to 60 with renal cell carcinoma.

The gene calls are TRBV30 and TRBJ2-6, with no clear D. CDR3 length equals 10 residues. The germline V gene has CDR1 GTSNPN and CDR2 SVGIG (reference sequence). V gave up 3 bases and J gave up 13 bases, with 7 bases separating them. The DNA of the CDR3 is TGTGCCTGGAGCGGCGTAGTCCTGACTTTC. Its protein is CAWSGVVLTF.

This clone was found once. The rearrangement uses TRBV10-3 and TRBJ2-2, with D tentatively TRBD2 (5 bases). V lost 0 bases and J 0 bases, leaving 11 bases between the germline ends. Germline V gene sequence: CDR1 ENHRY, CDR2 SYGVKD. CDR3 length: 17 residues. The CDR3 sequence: CAISESVTAANTGELFF. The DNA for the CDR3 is TGTGCCATCAGTGAGTCGGTTACAGCGGCGAACACCGGGGAGCTGTTTTTT.

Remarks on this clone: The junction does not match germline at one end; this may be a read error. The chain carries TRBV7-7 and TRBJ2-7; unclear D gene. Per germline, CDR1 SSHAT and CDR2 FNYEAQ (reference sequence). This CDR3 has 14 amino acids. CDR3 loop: CASSHPHGSHEQYF. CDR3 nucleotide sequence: TGTGCTAGCAGCCATCCTCATGGCAGCCACGAGCAGTACTTC.

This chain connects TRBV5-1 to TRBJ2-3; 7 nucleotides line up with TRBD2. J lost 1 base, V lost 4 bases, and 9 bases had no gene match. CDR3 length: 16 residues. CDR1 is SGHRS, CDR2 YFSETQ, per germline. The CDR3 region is CASSLERGGGTDTQYF. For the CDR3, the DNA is TGCGCCAGCAGCCTAGAAAGGGGAGGGGGCACAGATACGCAGTATTTT.

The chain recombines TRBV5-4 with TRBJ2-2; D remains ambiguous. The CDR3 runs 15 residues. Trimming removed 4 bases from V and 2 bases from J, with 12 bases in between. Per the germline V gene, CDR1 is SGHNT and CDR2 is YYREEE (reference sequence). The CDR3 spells CASSVSATNTGELFF. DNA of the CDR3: TGTGCCAGCAGCGTCTCGGCTACCAACACCGGGGAGCTGTTTTTT.

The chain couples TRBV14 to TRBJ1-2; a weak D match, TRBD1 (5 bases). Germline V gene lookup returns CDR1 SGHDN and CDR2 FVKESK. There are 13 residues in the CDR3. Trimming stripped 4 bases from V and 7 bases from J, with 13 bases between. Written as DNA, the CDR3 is TGTGCCAGCAGCCTTGGGGCAGGACTTGGCTACACCTTC. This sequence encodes CASSLGAGLGYTF.

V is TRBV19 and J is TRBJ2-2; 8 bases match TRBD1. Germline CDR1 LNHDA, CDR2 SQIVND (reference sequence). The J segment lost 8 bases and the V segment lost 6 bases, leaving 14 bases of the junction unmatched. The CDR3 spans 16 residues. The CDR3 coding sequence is TGTGCCAGTAGCCCTCCCCCGGACAGGGCTGCTGGGGAGCTGTTTTTT. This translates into CASSPPPDRAAGELFF. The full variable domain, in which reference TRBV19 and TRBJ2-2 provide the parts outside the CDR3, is DGGITQSPKYLFRKEGQNVTLSCEQNLNHDAMYWYRQDPGQGLRLIYYSQIVNDFQKGDIAEGYSVSREKKESFPLTVTSAQKNPTAFYLCASSPPPDRAAGELFFGEGSRLTVL.

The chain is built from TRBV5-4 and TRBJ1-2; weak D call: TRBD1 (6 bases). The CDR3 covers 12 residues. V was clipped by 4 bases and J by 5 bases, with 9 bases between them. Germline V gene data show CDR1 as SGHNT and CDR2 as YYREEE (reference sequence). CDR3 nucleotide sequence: TGTGCCAGCAGCACAGGACAGTATGGCTACACCTTC. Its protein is CASSTGQYGYTF.

The CDR3 protein is CASSLGRDRGEETQYF. The CDR3 bases are TGTGCCAGCAGCCTTGGGCGGGACAGGGGAGAAGAGACCCAGTACTTC. This chain connects TRBV14 to TRBJ2-5, with 10 bases lining up with TRBD1. V was clipped by 4 bases and J by 3 bases; unmatched bases: 8. The CDR3 is 16 amino acids. Germline lookup yields CDR1 SGHDN and CDR2 FVKESK.

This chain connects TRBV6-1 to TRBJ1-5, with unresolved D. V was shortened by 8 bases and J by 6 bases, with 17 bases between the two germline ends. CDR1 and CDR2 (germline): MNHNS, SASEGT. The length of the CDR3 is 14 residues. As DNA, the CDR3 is TGTGCCAGCTTACGGTCGAGGGTGAGTCAGCCCCAGCATTTT. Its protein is CASLRSRVSQPQHF.

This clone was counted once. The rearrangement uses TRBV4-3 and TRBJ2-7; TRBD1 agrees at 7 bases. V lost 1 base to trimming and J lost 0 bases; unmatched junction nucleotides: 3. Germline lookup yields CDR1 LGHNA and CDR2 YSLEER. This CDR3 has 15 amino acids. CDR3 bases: TGCGCCAGCAGCCAAGCCTACAGGGGCTCCTACGAGCAGTACTTC. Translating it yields CASSQAYRGSYEQYF.

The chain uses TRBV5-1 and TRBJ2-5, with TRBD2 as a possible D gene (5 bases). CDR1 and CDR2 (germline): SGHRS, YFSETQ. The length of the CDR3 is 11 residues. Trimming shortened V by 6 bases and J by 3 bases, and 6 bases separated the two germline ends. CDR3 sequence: CASKREETQYF. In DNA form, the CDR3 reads TGCGCCAGCAAGAGGGAAGAGACCCAGTACTTC.

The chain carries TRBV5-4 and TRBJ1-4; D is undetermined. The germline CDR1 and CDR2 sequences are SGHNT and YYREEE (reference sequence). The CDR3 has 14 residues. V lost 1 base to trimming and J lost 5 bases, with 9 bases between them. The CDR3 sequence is CASSLMSTNEKLFF. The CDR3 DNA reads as TGTGCCAGCAGCTTGATGAGTACGAATGAAAAACTGTTTTTT.

The CDR3 here is CASSEPGMEGEQFF. In DNA form, the CDR3 reads TGCGCCAGCAGTGAGCCGGGGATGGAGGGGGAGCAGTTCTTC. The chain links TRBV10-2 to TRBJ2-7; perhaps TRBD2 as D (6 bases). The J call may be faulty, since TRBJ2-1 better matches the DNA end. The CDR3 is 14 residues long. CDR1 is WSHSY and CDR2 is SAAADI in the germline V gene.

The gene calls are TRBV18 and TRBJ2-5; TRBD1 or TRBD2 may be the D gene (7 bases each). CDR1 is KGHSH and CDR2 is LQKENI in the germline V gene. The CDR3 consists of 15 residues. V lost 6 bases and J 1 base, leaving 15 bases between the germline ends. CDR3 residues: CASSLGGGVQETQYF. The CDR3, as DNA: TGTGCCAGCTCTCTGGGAGGGGGCGTCCAAGAGACCCAGTACTTC.

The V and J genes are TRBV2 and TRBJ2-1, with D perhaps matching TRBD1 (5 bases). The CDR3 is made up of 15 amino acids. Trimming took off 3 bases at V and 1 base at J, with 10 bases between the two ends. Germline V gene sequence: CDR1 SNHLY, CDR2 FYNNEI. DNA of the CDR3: TGTGCCAGCAGTGATAGCTCAGGGTCCTACAATGAGCAGTTCTTC. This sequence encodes CASSDSSGSYNEQFF.

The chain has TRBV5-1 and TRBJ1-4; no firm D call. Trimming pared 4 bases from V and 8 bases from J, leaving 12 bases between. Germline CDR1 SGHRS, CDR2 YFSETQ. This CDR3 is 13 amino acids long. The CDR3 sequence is CASSQGIGEKLFF. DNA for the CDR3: TGCGCCAGCAGCCAAGGGATTGGAGAAAAACTGTTTTTT. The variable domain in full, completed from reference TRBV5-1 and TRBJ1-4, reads KAGVTQTPRYLIKTRGQQVTLSCSPISGHRSVSWYQQTPGQGLQFLFEYFSETQRNKGNFPGRFSGRQFSNSRSEMNVSTLELGDSALYLCASSQGIGEKLFFGSGTQLSVL.

Here the CDR3 reads CASSPASDSNQPQHF. CDR3 DNA sequence: TGTGCCAGCTCACCAGCATCGGATAGCAATCAGCCCCAGCATTTT. J is TRBJ1-5 and V is TRBV18; no clear D gene. The germline V gene encodes CDR1 KGHSH and CDR2 LQKENI. Trimming cost V 2 bases and J 0 bases, with 8 bases left between them. CDR3 length: 15 residues.

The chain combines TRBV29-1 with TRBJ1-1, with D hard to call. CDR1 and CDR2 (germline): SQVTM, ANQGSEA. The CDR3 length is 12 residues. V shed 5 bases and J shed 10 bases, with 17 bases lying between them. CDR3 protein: CSVLGPTIGAFF. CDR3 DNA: TGCAGCGTTCTAGGCCCGACCATAGGAGCTTTCTTT. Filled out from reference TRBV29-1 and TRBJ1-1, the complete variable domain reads SAVISQKPSRDICQRGTSLTIQCQVDSQVTMMFWYRQQPGQSLTLIATANQGSEATYESGFVIDKFPISRPNLTFSTLTVSNMSPEDSSIYLCSVLGPTIGAFFGQGTRLTVV.

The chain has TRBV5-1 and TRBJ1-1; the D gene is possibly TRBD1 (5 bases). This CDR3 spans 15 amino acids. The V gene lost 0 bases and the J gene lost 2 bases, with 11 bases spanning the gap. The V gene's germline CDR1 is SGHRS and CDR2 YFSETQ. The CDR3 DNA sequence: TGCGCCAGCAGCTTGGCCGGGACGGCCAACACTGAAGCTTTCTTT. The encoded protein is CASSLAGTANTEAFF.

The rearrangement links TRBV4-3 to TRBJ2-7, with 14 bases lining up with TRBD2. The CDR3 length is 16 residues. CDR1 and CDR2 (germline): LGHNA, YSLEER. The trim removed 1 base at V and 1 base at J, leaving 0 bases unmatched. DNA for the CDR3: TGCGCCAGCAGCCAAGGGACTAGCGGGGGGTCCTACGAGCAGTACTTC. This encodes CASSQGTSGGSYEQYF.

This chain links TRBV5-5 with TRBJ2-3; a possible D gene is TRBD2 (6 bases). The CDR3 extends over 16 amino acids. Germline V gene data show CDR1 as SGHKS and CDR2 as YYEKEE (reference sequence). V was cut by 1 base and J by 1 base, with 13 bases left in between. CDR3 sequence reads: CASSLSSGGGTDTQYF. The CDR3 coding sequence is TGTGCCAGCAGCTTGAGTAGCGGAGGGGGCACAGATACGCAGTATTTT.

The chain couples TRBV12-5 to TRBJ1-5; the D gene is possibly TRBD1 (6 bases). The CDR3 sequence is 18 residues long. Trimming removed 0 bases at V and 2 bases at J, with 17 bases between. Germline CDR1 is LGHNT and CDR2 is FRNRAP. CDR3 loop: CASGLVLGTSFGNQPQHF. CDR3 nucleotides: TGTGCTAGTGGTTTGGTACTTGGGACATCCTTTGGCAATCAGCCCCAGCATTTT. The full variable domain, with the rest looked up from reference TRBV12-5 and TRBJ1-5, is DARVTQTPRHKVTEMGQEVTMRCQPILGHNTVFWYRQTMMQGLELLAYFRNRAPLDDSGMPKDRFSAEMPDATLATLKIQPSEPRDSAVYFCASGLVLGTSFGNQPQHFGDGTRLSIL.

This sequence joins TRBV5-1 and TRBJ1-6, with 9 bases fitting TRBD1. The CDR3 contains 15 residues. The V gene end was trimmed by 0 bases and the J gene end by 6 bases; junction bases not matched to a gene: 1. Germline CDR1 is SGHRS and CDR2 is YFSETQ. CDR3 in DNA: TGCGCCAGCAGCTTGGCGGGACAGGGTAATTCACCCCTCCACTTT. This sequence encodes CASSLAGQGNSPLHF.

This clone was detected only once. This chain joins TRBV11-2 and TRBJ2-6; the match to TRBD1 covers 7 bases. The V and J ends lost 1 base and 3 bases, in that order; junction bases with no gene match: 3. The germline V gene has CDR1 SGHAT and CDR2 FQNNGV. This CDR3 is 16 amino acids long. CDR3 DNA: TGTGCCAGCAGCTTAGTCAGGGGGAGTGGGGCCAACGTCCTGACTTTC. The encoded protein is CASSLVRGSGANVLTF.